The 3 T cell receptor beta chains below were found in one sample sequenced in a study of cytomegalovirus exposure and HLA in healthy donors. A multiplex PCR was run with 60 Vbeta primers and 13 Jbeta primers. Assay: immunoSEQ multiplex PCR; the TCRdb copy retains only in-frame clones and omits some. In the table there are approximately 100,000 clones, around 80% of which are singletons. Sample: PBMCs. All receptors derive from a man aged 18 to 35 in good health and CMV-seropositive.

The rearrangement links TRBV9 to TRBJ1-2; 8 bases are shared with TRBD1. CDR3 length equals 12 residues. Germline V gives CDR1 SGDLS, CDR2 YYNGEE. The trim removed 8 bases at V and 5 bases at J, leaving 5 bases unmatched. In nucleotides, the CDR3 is TGTGCCAGTACCGACAGGGGATATGGCTACACCTTC. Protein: CASTDRGYGYTF.

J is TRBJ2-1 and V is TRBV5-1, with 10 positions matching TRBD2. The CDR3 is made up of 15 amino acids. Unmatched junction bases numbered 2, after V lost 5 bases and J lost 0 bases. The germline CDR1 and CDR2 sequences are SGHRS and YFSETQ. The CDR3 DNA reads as TGCGCCAGCAGGGCTAGCGGGGGCTCCTACAATGAGCAGTTCTTC. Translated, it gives CASRASGGSYNEQFF.

The CDR3 DNA is TGTGCCAGCACCTTCGGCGGGTCTATGGGTGGCTACACCTTC. This gives the protein CASTFGGSMGGYTF. This sequence joins TRBV6-1 and TRBJ1-2; D gene uncertain. The CDR3 runs 14 residues. The V and J ends lost 7 bases and 7 bases respectively, with 19 bases between them. The germline CDR1 and CDR2 sequences are MNHNS and SASEGT.